The source of this T cell receptor (beta chain) is a study of blood T cells in healthy people across ages. Study-wide context: About one barcoded beta molecule per two T cells was captured by template switching. Points from the study as a whole: Older individuals had lower TCR beta diversity per million T cells (the decline was roughly linear). Greater diversity and more naive CD4+ cells were seen in long-lived donors than in aged donors.

A second about 6 to 12 cycle PCR used barcoded and J-beta primers. TCRdb analysed the 5' RACE reads with MiXCR anew, one entry per CDR3 protein. The top ten clones hold around 13% of a sample with hundreds of thousands of distinct CDR3 sequences, 35% to 40% of them seen once. The donors, healthy Caucasians from Russia, were aged about 6 to 95. With regard to this clonotype: What it binds is not known. A much larger clone lies one base from this, so it may be a read error.

With V trimmed by 5 bases and J by 12 bases, 11 bases remained unmatched. The CDR3 length is 13 residues. This TCR derives from a man between 18 and 35 years old in good health. Sequenced: blood. The genes are TRBV12-3 or TRBV12-4 and TRBJ2-7, with 9 bases aligning to TRBD1. The CDR3 bases are TGTGCCAGCAGTCCCACCCCCGGGACAGGGTCGTACTTC. It encodes CASSPTPGTGSYF.